Listed here is a single T cell receptor (beta chain). Germline V gene lookup returns CDR1 SGHDN and CDR2 FVKESK. Trimming cost V 0 bases and J 7 bases, with 12 bases left between them. The CDR3 is 15 residues long. Original handling: Amplification with reference gene primers provided the estimates of nucleated cell counts. Clones were read by immunoSEQ multiplex PCR, and TCRdb kept only the in-frame ones, dropping some. That table is the source of V, J and clone size, and D and trimming were worked out from the DNA. The sample yields around 300,000 clones, over 80% seen once. The record originates from a study of blood T cell repertoires in COVID-19. The wider study: Material from acute and convalescent COVID-19 was sourced from the United States, Italy and Spain. Nucleic acid was either cDNA or gDNA, and it came from T cells, B-cell-depleted T cells, or PBMCs.

This chain links TRBV14 with TRBJ2-2; D not resolved. The receptor comes from a woman aged 45-65 years with active or convalescent COVID-19. Sequencing used peripheral blood. The CDR3 protein is CASSQDRIRGGELFF. Written as DNA, the CDR3 is TGTGCCAGCAGCCAAGACCGGATCCGCGGCGGGGAGCTGTTTTTT.